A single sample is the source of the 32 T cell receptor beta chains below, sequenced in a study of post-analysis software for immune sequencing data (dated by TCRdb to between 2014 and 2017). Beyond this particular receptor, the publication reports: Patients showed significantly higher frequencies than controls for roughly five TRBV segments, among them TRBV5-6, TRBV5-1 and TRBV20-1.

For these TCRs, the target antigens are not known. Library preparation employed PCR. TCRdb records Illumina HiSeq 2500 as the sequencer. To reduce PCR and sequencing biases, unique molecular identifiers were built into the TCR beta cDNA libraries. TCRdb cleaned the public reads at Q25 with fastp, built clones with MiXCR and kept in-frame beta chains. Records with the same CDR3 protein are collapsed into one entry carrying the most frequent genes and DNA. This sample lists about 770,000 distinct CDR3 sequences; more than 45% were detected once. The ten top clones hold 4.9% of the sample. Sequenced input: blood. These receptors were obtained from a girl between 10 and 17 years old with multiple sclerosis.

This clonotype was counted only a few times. The CDR3: CASSPGPDRGGETQYF. The CDR3 region has the DNA TGTGCCAGCAGTCCCGGCCCCGACAGGGGAGGAGAGACCCAGTACTTC. The chain uses TRBV28 and TRBJ2-5; 8 positions match TRBD1. The CDR3 length is 16 residues. The V segment lost 5 bases and the J segment 4 bases; nucleotides outside the gene matches: 12. Germline-derived CDR1 and CDR2 are MDHEN and SYDVKM.

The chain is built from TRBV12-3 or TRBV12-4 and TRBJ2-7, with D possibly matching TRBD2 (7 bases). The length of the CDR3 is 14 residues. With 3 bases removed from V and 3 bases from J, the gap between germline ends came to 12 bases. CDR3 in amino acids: CASSFAGADYEQYF. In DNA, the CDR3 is TGTGCCAGCAGTTTTGCGGGGGCCGACTACGAGCAGTACTTC.

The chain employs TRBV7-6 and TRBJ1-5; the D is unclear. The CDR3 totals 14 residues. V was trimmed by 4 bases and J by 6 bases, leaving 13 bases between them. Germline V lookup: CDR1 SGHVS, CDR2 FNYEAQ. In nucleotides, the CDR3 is TGTGCCAGCAGCTCCAAACCTTTCGGTCAGCCCCAGCATTTT. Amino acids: CASSSKPFGQPQHF.

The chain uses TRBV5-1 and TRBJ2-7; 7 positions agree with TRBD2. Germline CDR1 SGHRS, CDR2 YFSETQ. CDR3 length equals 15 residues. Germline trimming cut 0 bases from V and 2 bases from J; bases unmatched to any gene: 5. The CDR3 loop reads CASSLAVRETYEQYF. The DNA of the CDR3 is TGCGCCAGCAGCTTGGCCGTGCGGGAGACCTACGAGCAGTACTTC.

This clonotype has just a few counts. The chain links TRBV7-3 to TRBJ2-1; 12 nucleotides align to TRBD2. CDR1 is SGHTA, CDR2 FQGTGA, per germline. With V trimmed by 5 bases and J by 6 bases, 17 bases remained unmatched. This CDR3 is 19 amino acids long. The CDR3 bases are TGTGCCAGCAGCATAAAAGGAGGCCTAGCGGGAGGGCCGGGCAATGAGCAGTTCTTC. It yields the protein CASSIKGGLAGGPGNEQFF.

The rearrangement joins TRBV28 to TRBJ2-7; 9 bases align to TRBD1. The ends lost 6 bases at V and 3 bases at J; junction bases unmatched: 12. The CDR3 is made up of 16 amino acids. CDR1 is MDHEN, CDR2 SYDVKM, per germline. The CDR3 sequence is CASSRAGTGFDYEQYF. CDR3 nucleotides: TGTGCCAGCAGCCGAGCCGGGACAGGGTTTGACTACGAGCAGTACTTC.

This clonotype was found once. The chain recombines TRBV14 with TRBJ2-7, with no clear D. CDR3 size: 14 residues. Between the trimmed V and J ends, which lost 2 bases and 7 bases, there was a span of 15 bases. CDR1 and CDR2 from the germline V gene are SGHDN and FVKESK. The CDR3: CASSQLDWANEQYF. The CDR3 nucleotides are TGTGCCAGCAGCCAACTAGACTGGGCCAATGAGCAGTACTTC.

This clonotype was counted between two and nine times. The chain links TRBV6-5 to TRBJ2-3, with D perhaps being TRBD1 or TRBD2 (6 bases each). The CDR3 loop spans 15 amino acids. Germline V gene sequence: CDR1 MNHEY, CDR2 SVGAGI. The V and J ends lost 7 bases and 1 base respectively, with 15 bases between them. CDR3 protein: CASNRGAGGTDTQYF. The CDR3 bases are TGTGCCAGCAATAGGGGGGCAGGAGGCACAGATACGCAGTATTTT.

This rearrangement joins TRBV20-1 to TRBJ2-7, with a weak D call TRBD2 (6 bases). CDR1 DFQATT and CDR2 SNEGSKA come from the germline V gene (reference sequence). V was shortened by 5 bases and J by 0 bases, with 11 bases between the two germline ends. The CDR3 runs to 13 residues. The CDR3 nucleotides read TGCAGTGCTGGAGGGGACTTCTCCTACGAGCAGTACTTC. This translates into CSAGGDFSYEQYF.

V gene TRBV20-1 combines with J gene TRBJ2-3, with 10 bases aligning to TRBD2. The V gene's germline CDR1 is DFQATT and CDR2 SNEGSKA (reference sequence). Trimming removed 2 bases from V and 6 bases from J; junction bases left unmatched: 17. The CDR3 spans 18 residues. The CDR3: CSARPRTRTSGIHDTQYF. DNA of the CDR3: TGCAGTGCTAGACCACGGACAAGAACTAGCGGGATCCATGATACGCAGTATTTT.

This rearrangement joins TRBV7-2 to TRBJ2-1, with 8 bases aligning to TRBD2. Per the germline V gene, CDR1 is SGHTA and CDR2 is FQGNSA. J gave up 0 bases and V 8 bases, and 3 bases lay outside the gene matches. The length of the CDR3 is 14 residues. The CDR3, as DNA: TGTGCCAGCGGTAGCGGGGTCTCCTACAATGAGCAGTTCTTC. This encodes CASGSGVSYNEQFF.

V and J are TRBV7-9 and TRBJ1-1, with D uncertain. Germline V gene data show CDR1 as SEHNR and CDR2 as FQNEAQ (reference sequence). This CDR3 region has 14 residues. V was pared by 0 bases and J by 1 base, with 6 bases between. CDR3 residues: CASSLADGNTEAFF. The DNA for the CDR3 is TGTGCCAGCAGCTTAGCTGATGGGAACACTGAAGCTTTCTTT. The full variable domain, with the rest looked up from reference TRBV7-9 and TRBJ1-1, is DTGVSQNPRHKITKRGQNVTFRCDPISEHNRLYWYRQTLGQGPEFLTYFQNEAQLEKSRLLSDRFSAERPKGSFSTLEIQRTEQGDSAMYLCASSLADGNTEAFFGQGTRLTVV.

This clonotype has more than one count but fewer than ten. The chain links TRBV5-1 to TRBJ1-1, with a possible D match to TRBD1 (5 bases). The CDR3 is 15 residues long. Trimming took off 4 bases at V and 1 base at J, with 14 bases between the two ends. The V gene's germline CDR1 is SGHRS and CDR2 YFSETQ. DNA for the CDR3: TGCGCCAGCAGCCTAACAGGACCGGGGAACACTGAAGCTTTCTTT. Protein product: CASSLTGPGNTEAFF.

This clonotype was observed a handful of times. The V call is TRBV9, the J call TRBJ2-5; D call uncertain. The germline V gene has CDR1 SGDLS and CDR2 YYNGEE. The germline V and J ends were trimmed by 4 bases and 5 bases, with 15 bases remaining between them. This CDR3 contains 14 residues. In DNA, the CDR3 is TGTGCCAGCAGCCAAAGCCCCGTCTTTGAGACCCAGTACTTC. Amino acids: CASSQSPVFETQYF.

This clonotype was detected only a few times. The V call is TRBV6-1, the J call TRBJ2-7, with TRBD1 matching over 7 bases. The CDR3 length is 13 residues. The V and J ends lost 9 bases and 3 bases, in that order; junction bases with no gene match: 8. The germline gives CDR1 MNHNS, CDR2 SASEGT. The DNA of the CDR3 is TGTGCCAGTCGGGACAGTTCAGTCTACGAGCAGTACTTC. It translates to CASRDSSVYEQYF.

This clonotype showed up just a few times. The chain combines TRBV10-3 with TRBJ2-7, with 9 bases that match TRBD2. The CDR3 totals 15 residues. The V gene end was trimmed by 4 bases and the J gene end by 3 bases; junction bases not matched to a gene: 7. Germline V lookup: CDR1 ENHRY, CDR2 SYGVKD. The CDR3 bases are TGTGCCATCAGTGGAGCAGCGGGAGGCCTCTACGAGCAGTACTTC. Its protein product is CAISGAAGGLYEQYF.

CDR3 bases: TGCAGTGCTAGCGCGAGTGGCGTGGGTGAAGAGACCCAGTACTTC. This codes for CSASASGVGEETQYF. The J gene is TRBJ2-5, the V gene TRBV20-1; D unresolved. Germline assignment: CDR1 DFQATT and CDR2 SNEGSKA (reference sequence). V lost 3 bases and J lost 3, with 17 bases in between. The CDR3 is 15 amino acids.

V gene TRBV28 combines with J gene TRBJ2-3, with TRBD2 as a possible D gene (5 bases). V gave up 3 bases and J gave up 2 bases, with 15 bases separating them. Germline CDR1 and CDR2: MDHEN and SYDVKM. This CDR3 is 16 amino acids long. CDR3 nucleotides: TGTGCCAGCAGTTTTTCCCAGCGGACCTACACAGATACGCAGTATTTT. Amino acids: CASSFSQRTYTDTQYF.

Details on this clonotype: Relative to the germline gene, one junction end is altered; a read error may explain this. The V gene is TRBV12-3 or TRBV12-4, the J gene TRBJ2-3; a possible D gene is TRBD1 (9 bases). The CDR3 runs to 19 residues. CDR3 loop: CASSPGQGGQRGSTDAQYF. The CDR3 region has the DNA TGTGCCAGCAGCCCGGGACAGGGCGGTCAGCGGGGGAGCACAGATGCGCAGTATTTT.

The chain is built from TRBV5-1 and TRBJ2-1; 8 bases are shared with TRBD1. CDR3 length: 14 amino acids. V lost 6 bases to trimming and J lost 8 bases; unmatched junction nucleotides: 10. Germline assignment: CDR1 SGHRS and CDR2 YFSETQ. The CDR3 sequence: CASMQGAGRDEQFF. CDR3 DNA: TGCGCCAGCATGCAGGGGGCCGGGCGAGATGAGCAGTTCTTC.

The CDR3 region is CASTGRSFQGDEQFF. CDR3 DNA: TGTGCCAGCACCGGAAGGTCTTTCCAGGGTGATGAGCAGTTCTTC. This chain joins TRBV12-3 or TRBV12-4 and TRBJ2-1; D perhaps matches TRBD1 (5 bases). This CDR3 has 15 residues. Trimming removed 7 bases from V and 8 bases from J, with 21 bases in between.

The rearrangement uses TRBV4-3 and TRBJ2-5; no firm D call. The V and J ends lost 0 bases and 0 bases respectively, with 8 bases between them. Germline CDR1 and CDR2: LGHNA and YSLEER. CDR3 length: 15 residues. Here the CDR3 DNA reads TGCGCCAGCAGCCAAGAGTGGGCCTACCAAGAGACCCAGTACTTC. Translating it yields CASSQEWAYQETQYF.

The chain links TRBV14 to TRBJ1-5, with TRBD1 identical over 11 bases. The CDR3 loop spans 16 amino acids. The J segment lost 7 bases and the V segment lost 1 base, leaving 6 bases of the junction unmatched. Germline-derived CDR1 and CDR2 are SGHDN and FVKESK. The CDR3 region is CASSQGGQGVGQPQHF. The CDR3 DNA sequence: TGTGCCAGCAGCCAAGGGGGACAGGGGGTCGGGCAGCCCCAGCATTTT.

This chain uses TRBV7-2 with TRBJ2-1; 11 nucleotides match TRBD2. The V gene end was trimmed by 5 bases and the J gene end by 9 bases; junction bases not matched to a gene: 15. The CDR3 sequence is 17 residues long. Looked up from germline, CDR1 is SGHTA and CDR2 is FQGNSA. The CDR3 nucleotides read TGTGCCAGCAGCCCAAAAACCGGGACTAGCGGTCTTGTTGAGCAGTTCTTC. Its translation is CASSPKTGTSGLVEQFF.

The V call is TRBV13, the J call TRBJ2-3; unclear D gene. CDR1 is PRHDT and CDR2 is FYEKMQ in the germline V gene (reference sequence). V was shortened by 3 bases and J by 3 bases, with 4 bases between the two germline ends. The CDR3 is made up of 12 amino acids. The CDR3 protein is CASSFWTDTQYF. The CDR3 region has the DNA TGTGCCAGCAGCTTCTGGACAGATACGCAGTATTTT.

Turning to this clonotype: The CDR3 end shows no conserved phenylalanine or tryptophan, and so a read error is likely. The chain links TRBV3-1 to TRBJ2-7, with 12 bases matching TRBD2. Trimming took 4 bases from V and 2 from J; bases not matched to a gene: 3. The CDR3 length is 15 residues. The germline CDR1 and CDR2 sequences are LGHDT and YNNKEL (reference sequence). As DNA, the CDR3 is TGTGCCAGCAGCCTTTCTAGCGGGGGGGCCTACGAGCAGTACTGC. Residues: CASSLSSGGAYEQYC.

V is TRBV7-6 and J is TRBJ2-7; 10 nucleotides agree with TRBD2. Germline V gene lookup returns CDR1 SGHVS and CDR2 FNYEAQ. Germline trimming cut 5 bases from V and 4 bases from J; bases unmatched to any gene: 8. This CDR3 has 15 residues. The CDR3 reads CASSERTSGGYEQYF. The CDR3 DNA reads TGTGCCAGCAGCGAAAGGACTAGCGGAGGTTACGAGCAGTACTTC. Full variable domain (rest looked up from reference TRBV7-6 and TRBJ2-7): GAGVSQSPRYKVTKRGQDVALRCDPISGHVSLYWYRQALGQGPEFLTYFNYEAQQDKSGLPNDRFSAERPEGSISTLTIQRTEQRDSAMYRCASSERTSGGYEQYFGPGTRLTVT.

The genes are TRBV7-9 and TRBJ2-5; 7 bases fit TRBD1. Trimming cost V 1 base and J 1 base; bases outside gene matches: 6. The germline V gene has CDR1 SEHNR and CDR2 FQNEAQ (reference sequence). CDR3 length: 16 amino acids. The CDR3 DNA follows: TGTGCCAGCAGCTTAGGACTCCGGGACAGCCAAGAGACCCAGTACTTC. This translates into CASSLGLRDSQETQYF.

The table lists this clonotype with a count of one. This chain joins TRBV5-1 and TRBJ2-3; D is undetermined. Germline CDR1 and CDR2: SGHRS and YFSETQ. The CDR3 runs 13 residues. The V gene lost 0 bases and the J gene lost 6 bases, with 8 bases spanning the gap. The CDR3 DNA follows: TGCGCCAGCAGCTTGGGAGTTCTCGATACGCAGTATTTT. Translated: CASSLGVLDTQYF.

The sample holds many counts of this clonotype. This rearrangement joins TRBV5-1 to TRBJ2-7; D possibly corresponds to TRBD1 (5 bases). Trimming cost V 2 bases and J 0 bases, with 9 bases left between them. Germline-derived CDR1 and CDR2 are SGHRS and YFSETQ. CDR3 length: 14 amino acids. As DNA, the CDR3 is TGCGCCAGCAGCTTCCAGGGAAGCTCCTACGAGCAGTACTTC. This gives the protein CASSFQGSSYEQYF.

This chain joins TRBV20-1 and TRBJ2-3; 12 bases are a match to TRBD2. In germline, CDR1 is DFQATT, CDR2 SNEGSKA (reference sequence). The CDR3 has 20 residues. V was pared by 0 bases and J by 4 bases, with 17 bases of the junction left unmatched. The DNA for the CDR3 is TGCAGTGCTAGAGATCGGTGGCTAGCGGGAGGGCCGTCAAGCCCAGATACGCAGTATTTT. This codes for CSARDRWLAGGPSSPDTQYF.

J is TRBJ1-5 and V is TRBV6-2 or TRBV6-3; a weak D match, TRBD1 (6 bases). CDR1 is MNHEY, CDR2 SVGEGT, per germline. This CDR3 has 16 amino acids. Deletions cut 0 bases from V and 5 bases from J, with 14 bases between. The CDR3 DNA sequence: TGTGCCAGCAGTTACTCGAGCGGGGGGCTAGATCAGCCCCAGCATTTT. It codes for CASSYSSGGLDQPQHF.